The clone carrying this T cell receptor (beta chain) was detected a few times. Its specificity is unknown. Source material was 2 million unsorted PBMCs, stored at -80 °C in RNAlater. This sample is part of a study of neurological immune-mediated disorders. General study findings and limits: None of the CDR3 amino acid sequences of expanded clones were shared across subjects, and this suggested private repertoires in all groups.

The CDR3 is 14 amino acids. V was cut by 3 bases and J by 5 bases, with 13 bases left in between. Synthesis of cDNA was carried out by template-switch 5'RACE. The reaction used 10-nucleotide random UMIs. MiXCR was run by TCRdb on the 5' RACE reads, yielding one entry per CDR3 protein. In the table there are about 66,000 distinct CDR3 sequences, around 3.9% of which are singletons. The sequenced sample was PBMCs. J is TRBJ2-5 and V is TRBV12-3 or TRBV12-4; unclear D gene. The sequence came from a man between 25 and 39 years old with multiple sclerosis. CDR3 amino acids: CASSFPMIRETQYF. The CDR3 DNA follows: TGTGCCAGCAGTTTCCCCATGATCAGGGAGACCCAGTACTTC.